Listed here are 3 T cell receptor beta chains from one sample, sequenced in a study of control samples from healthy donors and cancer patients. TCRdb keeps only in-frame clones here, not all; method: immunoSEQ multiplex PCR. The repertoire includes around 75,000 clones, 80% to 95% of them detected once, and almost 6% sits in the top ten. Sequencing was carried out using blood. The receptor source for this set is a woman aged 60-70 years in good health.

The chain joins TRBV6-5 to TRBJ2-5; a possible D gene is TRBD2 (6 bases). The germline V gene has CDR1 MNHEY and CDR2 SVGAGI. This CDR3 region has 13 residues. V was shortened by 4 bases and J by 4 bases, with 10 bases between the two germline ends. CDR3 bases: TGTGCCAGCAGTTCGGGAGATGTAGAGACCCAGTACTTC. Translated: CASSSGDVETQYF.

The CDR3 protein is CASSLFPGRGGLLDTEAFF. CDR3 in DNA: TGCGCCAGCAGCTTGTTCCCCGGCAGGGGGGGTTTGTTGGACACTGAAGCTTTCTTT. The rearrangement joins TRBV5-1 to TRBJ1-1, with 7 bases lining up with TRBD1. CDR1 SGHRS and CDR2 YFSETQ come from the germline V gene. This CDR3 comprises 19 residues. V gave up 1 base and J gave up 3 bases; unmatched junction bases: 18.

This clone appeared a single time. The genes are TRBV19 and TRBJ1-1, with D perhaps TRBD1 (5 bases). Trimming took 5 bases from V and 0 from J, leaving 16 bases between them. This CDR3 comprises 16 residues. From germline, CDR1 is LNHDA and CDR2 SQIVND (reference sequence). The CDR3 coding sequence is TGTGCCAGTAGTCTGTCTGGCTGGGGGATGAACACTGAAGCTTTCTTT. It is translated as CASSLSGWGMNTEAFF.